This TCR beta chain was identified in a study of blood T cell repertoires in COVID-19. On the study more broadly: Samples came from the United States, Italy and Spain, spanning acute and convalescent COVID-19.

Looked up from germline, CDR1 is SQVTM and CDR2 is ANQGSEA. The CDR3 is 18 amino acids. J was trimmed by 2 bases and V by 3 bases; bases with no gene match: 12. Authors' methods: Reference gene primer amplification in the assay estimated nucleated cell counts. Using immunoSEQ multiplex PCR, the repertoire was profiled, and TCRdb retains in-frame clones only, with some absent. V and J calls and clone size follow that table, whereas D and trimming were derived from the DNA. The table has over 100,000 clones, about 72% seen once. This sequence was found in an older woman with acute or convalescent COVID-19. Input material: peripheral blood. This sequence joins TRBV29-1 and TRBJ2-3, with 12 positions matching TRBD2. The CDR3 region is CSVEAPLGLAGTTDTQYF. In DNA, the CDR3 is TGCAGCGTTGAGGCCCCCCTAGGACTAGCGGGGACCACAGATACGCAGTATTTT.